Listed here are 31 T cell receptor beta chains from one sample, sequenced in a study of T cell changes during pregnancy in multiple sclerosis. Some clones are missing from TCRdb's copy, which holds only in-frame ones; the method was immunoSEQ multiplex PCR. Of some 41,000 clones detected, 80% to 90% appear once; the ten largest clones hold roughly 0.5%. The specimen comprised CD4+ T cells from peripheral blood mononuclear cells, sampled in the first trimester of pregnancy. The receptors come from a female donor with multiple sclerosis, enrolled in a pregnancy study.

This chain uses TRBV28 with TRBJ1-2, with a possible D match to TRBD1 (6 bases). V lost 5 bases, J lost 8 bases, and 12 bases lay in between. Germline CDR1 reads MDHEN; CDR2 reads SYDVKM. The CDR3 is 12 residues long. Here the CDR3 reads CASSLGTHGYTF. The CDR3 DNA follows: TGTGCCAGCAGTCTAGGGACACACGGCTACACCTTC.

The chain couples TRBV7-3 to TRBJ2-1; 9 bases fit TRBD2. This CDR3 comprises 15 residues. Germline assignment: CDR1 SGHTA and CDR2 FQGTGA. V shed 1 base and J 9 bases; nucleotides not matched to a gene: 7. CDR3 in amino acids: CASSLIGGGVSEQFF. In nucleotides, the CDR3 is TGTGCCAGCAGCTTAATAGGCGGGGGGGTGTCTGAGCAGTTCTTC.

V and J are TRBV4-2 and TRBJ1-1; D may be TRBD1 (6 bases). V lost 0 bases and J lost 2, with 10 bases in between. Per the germline V gene, CDR1 is LGHNA and CDR2 is YNFKEQ. The CDR3 totals 15 residues. In DNA form, the CDR3 reads TGTGCCAGCAGCCAAGATTGGGGGCGAAACACTGAAGCTTTCTTT. It codes for CASSQDWGRNTEAFF.

V is TRBV11-3 and J is TRBJ2-1; D remains unclear. The V and J ends lost 0 bases and 8 bases respectively, with 8 bases between them. From germline, CDR1 is SGHNT and CDR2 YENEEA. This CDR3 comprises 13 residues. The CDR3 nucleotides are TGTGCCAGCAGCTTAGAATTCCGGGATGAGCAGTTCTTC. It encodes CASSLEFRDEQFF. The full variable domain, its missing parts supplied by reference TRBV11-3 and TRBJ2-1, is EAGVVQSPRYKIIEKKQPVAFWCNPISGHNTLYWYLQNLGQGPELLIRYENEEAVDDSQLPKDRFSAERLKGVDSTLKIQPAELGDSAVYLCASSLEFRDEQFFGPGTRLTVL.

V usage is TRBV7-8 and J usage is TRBJ2-7, with 10 bases identical to TRBD2. Germline-derived CDR1 and CDR2 are SGHVS and FQNEAQ. The trim removed 2 bases at V and 6 bases at J, leaving 4 bases unmatched. The CDR3 spans 14 residues. The CDR3 DNA reads TGTGCCAGCAGCTTAAGAGCGGGGGGGCTCGAGCAGTACTTC. Protein: CASSLRAGGLEQYF.

In nucleotides, the CDR3 is TGTGCCAGCAGCACAAAAATGGGACTAGCGGGAGGCGTTGGGAACAATGAGCAGTTCTTC. Amino acid sequence: CASSTKMGLAGGVGNNEQFF. This chain uses TRBV27 with TRBJ2-1, with 15 bases fitting TRBD2. This CDR3 region has 20 residues. J was trimmed by 5 bases and V by 6 bases; bases with no gene match: 17. Germline CDR1 reads MNHEY; CDR2 reads SMNVEV (reference sequence).

The rearrangement uses TRBV11-1 and TRBJ1-2, with TRBD1 as a possible D gene (5 bases). The CDR3 loop spans 15 amino acids. Trimming removed 5 bases from V and 8 bases from J, with 21 bases in between. The V gene's germline CDR1 is SGHAT and CDR2 FQDESV (reference sequence). CDR3: CASSPTGVRGRGYTF. In DNA form, the CDR3 reads TGTGCCAGCAGCCCCACGGGGGTTCGAGGTCGGGGCTACACCTTC.

This chain uses TRBV7-8 with TRBJ2-7; tentative D call: TRBD1 (6 bases). The CDR3 is 17 amino acids. Per the germline V gene, CDR1 is SGHVS and CDR2 is FQNEAQ. The V end lost 1 base, the J end lost 0 bases, and 16 bases lay between the germline ends. The CDR3 is CASSLGAGRTDSYEQYF. Written as DNA, the CDR3 is TGTGCCAGCAGCTTAGGAGCCGGTAGGACAGACTCCTACGAGCAGTACTTC.

The J gene is TRBJ2-5, the V gene TRBV9; TRBD2 matches at 9 bases. This CDR3 contains 16 residues. Trimming cost V 2 bases and J 5 bases; bases outside gene matches: 10. Germline V gene lookup returns CDR1 SGDLS and CDR2 YYNGEE. This CDR3 is CASSVYGGRAAETQYF. In DNA, the CDR3 is TGTGCCAGCAGCGTCTATGGCGGGAGGGCCGCGGAGACCCAGTACTTC.

The chain recombines TRBV7-9 with TRBJ1-1, with 10 bases that match TRBD1. J gave up 5 bases and V 5 bases, and 8 bases lay outside the gene matches. This CDR3 contains 15 residues. Germline-derived CDR1 and CDR2 are SEHNR and FQNEAQ (reference sequence). In DNA, the CDR3 is TGTGCCAGCAGCCTTGACAGGGGGCTGAGTACTGAAGCTTTCTTT. Residues: CASSLDRGLSTEAFF.

This sequence joins TRBV6-1 and TRBJ2-5, with TRBD1 matching over 7 bases. The CDR3 has 14 residues. J was trimmed by 4 bases and V by 4 bases; bases with no gene match: 6. Per the germline V gene, CDR1 is MNHNS and CDR2 is SASEGT. In DNA form, the CDR3 reads TGTGCCAGCAGTGGCAGACAGGGCATAGAGACCCAGTACTTC. The encoded protein is CASSGRQGIETQYF.

CDR3 amino acids: CASSQDSRGGGNEQFF. As DNA, the CDR3 is TGCGCCAGCAGCCAAGATTCGAGGGGGGGCGGCAATGAGCAGTTCTTC. This sequence joins TRBV4-3 and TRBJ2-1, with D possibly TRBD2 on 7 matching bases. The length of the CDR3 is 16 residues. Per germline, CDR1 LGHNA and CDR2 YSLEER. V lost 0 bases, J lost 6 bases, and 15 bases lay in between.

The chain combines TRBV7-3 with TRBJ1-1; tentatively, D is TRBD1 (5 bases). This CDR3 has 15 amino acids. Trimming cost V 1 base and J 7 bases, with 16 bases left between them. The germline V gene has CDR1 SGHTA and CDR2 FQGTGA. The CDR3 region has the DNA TGTGCCAGCAGCTTAAGCGGCGCCCCCGGGGGTGAAGCTTTCTTT. It codes for CASSLSGAPGGEAFF.

The V and J genes are TRBV7-2 and TRBJ1-1, with D hard to call. The CDR3 covers 15 residues. Trimming stripped 7 bases from V and 0 bases from J, with 15 bases between. The germline CDR1 and CDR2 sequences are SGHTA and FQGNSA. The CDR3 sequence: CASTPSGNLNTEAFF. The CDR3 DNA follows: TGTGCCAGCACCCCGTCGGGTAATCTGAACACTGAAGCTTTCTTT.

V and J are TRBV5-6 and TRBJ1-2, with D maybe TRBD1 (5 bases). CDR1 SGHDT and CDR2 YYEEEE come from the germline V gene. The length of the CDR3 is 14 residues. V lost 1 base and J lost 8, with 15 bases in between. The chain's CDR3 is CASSLKGAGEGYTF. DNA for the CDR3: TGTGCCAGCAGCTTGAAGGGAGCGGGGGAGGGCTACACCTTC.

This clone was picked up one time. V and J are TRBV5-1 and TRBJ2-1; 11 positions match TRBD2. The CDR3 is 15 residues long. Germline CDR1 reads SGHRS; CDR2 reads YFSETQ. Germline trimming cut 4 bases from V and 7 bases from J; bases unmatched to any gene: 7. CDR3 DNA sequence: TGCGCCAGCAGCGAGTTAGCGGGAGGGCCTAATGAGCAGTTCTTC. Amino acids: CASSELAGGPNEQFF.

The J gene is TRBJ1-6, the V gene TRBV2, with a weak D call TRBD1 (5 bases). CDR3 size: 15 residues. Germline assignment: CDR1 SNHLY and CDR2 FYNNEI. V was cut by 8 bases and J by 0 bases, with 11 bases left in between. CDR3 in amino acids: CASLGANSYNSPLHF. The CDR3 DNA reads as TGTGCCAGCCTTGGGGCTAACTCCTATAATTCACCCCTCCACTTT. Full variable domain (missing parts from reference TRBV2 and TRBJ1-6): EPEVTQTPSHQVTQMGQEVILRCVPISNHLYFYWYRQILGQKVEFLVSFYNNEISEKSEIFDDQFSVERPDGSNFTLKIRSTKLEDSAMYFCASLGANSYNSPLHFGNGTRLTVT.

This sequence joins TRBV7-9 and TRBJ2-3; 11 bases line up with TRBD2. V lost 5 bases to trimming and J lost 7 bases; unmatched junction nucleotides: 20. CDR1 SEHNR and CDR2 FQNEAQ come from the germline V gene (reference sequence). This CDR3 spans 19 amino acids. The CDR3 region has the DNA TGTGCCAGCAGCCCCATACCCCGTTTAGCGGGAGGGCCGGGAAATACGCAGTATTTT. It specifies CASSPIPRLAGGPGNTQYF. Full variable domain (outside the CDR3, taken from reference TRBV7-9 and TRBJ2-3): DTGVSQNPRHKITKRGQNVTFRCDPISEHNRLYWYRQTLGQGPEFLTYFQNEAQLEKSRLLSDRFSAERPKGSFSTLEIQRTEQGDSAMYLCASSPIPRLAGGPGNTQYFGPGTRLTVL.

The chain uses TRBV25-1 and TRBJ1-5; D is ambiguous. The V end lost 5 bases, the J end lost 3 bases, and 8 bases lay between the germline ends. The CDR3 contains 13 residues. Germline assignment: CDR1 MGHDK and CDR2 SYGVNS. The CDR3 protein is CASSSRNNQPQHF. The CDR3, as DNA: TGTGCCAGCAGTTCCAGGAACAATCAGCCCCAGCATTTT.

The V gene is TRBV6-5, the J gene TRBJ2-7, with 7 bases that match TRBD1. The trim removed 10 bases at V and 2 bases at J, leaving 5 bases unmatched. The CDR3 extends over 12 amino acids. Germline CDR1 and CDR2: MNHEY and SVGAGI. CDR3 DNA sequence: TGTGCCACGAAAGGGGGCCCCTACGAGCAGTACTTC. This encodes CATKGGPYEQYF.

The chain joins TRBV5-5 to TRBJ2-2, with 7 bases lining up with TRBD1. This CDR3 has 16 amino acids. The germline gives CDR1 SGHKS, CDR2 YYEKEE (reference sequence). With V trimmed by 2 bases and J by 1 base, 5 bases remained unmatched. CDR3 sequence: CASSFRDSKNTGELFF. CDR3 sequence (DNA): TGTGCCAGCAGCTTCCGGGACAGTAAGAACACCGGGGAGCTGTTTTTT.

The gene calls are TRBV30 and TRBJ1-1; D might be TRBD1 (6 bases). The CDR3 loop spans 13 amino acids. Trimming removed 3 bases at V and 3 bases at J, with 11 bases between. Germline V CDR1 and CDR2: GTSNPN, SVGIG (reference sequence). The CDR3 loop is CAWRQGRDTEAFF. The CDR3 DNA reads TGTGCCTGGAGACAGGGTCGGGACACTGAAGCTTTCTTT.

The V call is TRBV6-1, the J call TRBJ2-7; D unclear. The CDR3 sequence is 12 residues long. Germline V gene lookup returns CDR1 MNHNS and CDR2 SASEGT. Trimming took 6 bases from V and 2 from J, leaving 8 bases between them. The CDR3 spells CASRRSTYEQYF. In DNA, the CDR3 is TGTGCCAGCAGGAGAAGTACCTACGAGCAGTACTTC.

V is TRBV6-5 and J is TRBJ1-2; TRBD1 matches 7 bases. This CDR3 spans 15 amino acids. After removal of 5 bases from V and 0 bases from J, the junction contained 6 bases not matched to a gene. Germline V CDR1 and CDR2: MNHEY, SVGAGI. Here the CDR3 DNA reads TGTGCCAGCAGTCGCTGGGACAGAGCTAACTATGGCTACACCTTC. Translated: CASSRWDRANYGYTF.

The chain carries TRBV18 and TRBJ2-2; TRBD2 matches at 12 bases. V gave up 3 bases and J gave up 3 bases; unmatched junction bases: 2. The CDR3 sequence is 16 residues long. Germline assignment: CDR1 KGHSH and CDR2 LQKENI. The CDR3 nucleotides read TGTGCCAGCTCACCCCGACTAGCGGGAGACACCGGGGAGCTGTTTTTT. It translates to CASSPRLAGDTGELFF. The full variable domain, rest sourced from reference TRBV18 and TRBJ2-2, is NAGVMQNPRHLVRRRGQEARLRCSPMKGHSHVYWYRQLPEEGLKFMVYLQKENIIDESGMPKERFSAEFPKEGPSILRIQQVVRGDSAAYFCASSPRLAGDTGELFFGEGSRLTVL.

A few counts support this clone. The J gene is TRBJ1-1, the V gene TRBV4-1; D not resolved. The V gene lost 6 bases and the J gene lost 1 base, with 6 bases spanning the gap. The CDR3 sequence is 12 residues long. Germline assignment: CDR1 MGHRA and CDR2 YSYEKL. The CDR3 sequence: CASRRENTEAFF. CDR3 coding DNA: TGCGCCAGCAGACGAGAGAACACTGAAGCTTTCTTT.

The chain joins TRBV6-5 to TRBJ1-1; TRBD1 agrees at 7 bases. Unmatched junction bases numbered 15, after V lost 7 bases and J lost 13 bases. The CDR3 covers 13 residues. In germline, CDR1 is MNHEY, CDR2 SVGAGI. The CDR3 DNA reads as TGTGCCAGCACCTTGACTACAGGGGCGCCGGGTTTCTTT. Translating it yields CASTLTTGAPGFF.

The chain employs TRBV9 and TRBJ2-1; TRBD1 agrees at 7 bases. The CDR3 extends over 15 amino acids. The junction had 8 bases not matched to a gene; V was cut back by 0 bases and J by 8 bases. The V gene's germline CDR1 is SGDLS and CDR2 YYNGEE. CDR3 residues: CASSVAGDSYHEQFF. The CDR3 nucleotides read TGTGCCAGCAGCGTAGCTGGGGACAGTTACCATGAGCAGTTCTTC.

The chain joins TRBV6-5 to TRBJ1-3; perhaps TRBD1 as D (5 bases). The CDR3 covers 16 residues. The germline V and J ends were trimmed by 2 bases and 0 bases, with 11 bases remaining between them. CDR1 MNHEY and CDR2 SVGAGI come from the germline V gene. The CDR3 DNA reads TGTGCCAGCAGTTACGTACAGGCTGGCTCTGGAAACACCATATATTTT. Protein: CASSYVQAGSGNTIYF.

V and J are TRBV30 and TRBJ1-5; TRBD1 might be the D (5 bases). V lost 1 base to trimming and J lost 5 bases, with 12 bases between them. This CDR3 is built from 14 residues. Germline V CDR1 and CDR2: GTSNPN, SVGIG (reference sequence). This CDR3 reads CAWSDDSTYQPQHF. In nucleotides, the CDR3 is TGTGCCTGGAGTGACGACAGCACATATCAGCCCCAGCATTTT.

The count of this clone is one. V usage is TRBV6-6 and J usage is TRBJ2-2; maybe TRBD2 (5 bases). V was clipped by 0 bases and J by 8 bases, with 10 bases between them. The CDR3 is made up of 14 amino acids. Germline V CDR1 and CDR2: MNHNY, SVGAGI (reference sequence). The CDR3, as DNA: TGTGCCAGCAGTTACTCGACGGGGAGAGGGGAGCTGTTTTTT. It specifies CASSYSTGRGELFF.